This paragraph covers one TCR beta chain sequence. TCRdb itself ran the RT-PCR reads through MiXCR, one entry per CDR3 protein. Of approximately 500,000 distinct CDR3 sequences in the sample, approximately 13% are singletons; the top ten hold 13%. CDR3 length equals 15 residues. Germline V gives CDR1 SEHNR, CDR2 FQNEAQ (reference sequence). Trimming cost V 7 bases and J 7 bases, with 22 bases left between them. These data come from a study of response to subunit inactivated influenza vaccine. Here the sequenced sample was PBMCs from blood, taken more than 35 days after vaccination. This receptor was identified in a middle-aged man who received an inactivated influenza vaccine. The genes are TRBV7-9 and TRBJ1-2; tentatively, D is TRBD1 (5 bases). CDR3 residues: CASITGTPQAGGYTF. DNA of the CDR3: TGTGCCAGCATTACCGGGACCCCCCAGGCAGGTGGCTACACCTTC.